This entry features one T cell receptor beta chain sequence. Its antigen is not identified. This sample was included in a study of OX40 agonist ivuxolimab in advanced cancers. Study-wide context: Partial responses occurred in Three dose-escalation patients, one with hepatocellular carcinoma and two with cutaneous melanoma.

The study's findings and limits: Clonal expansion in partial responders at 0.1-3.0 mg/kg ranked among the lowest. Within 6 weeks, CD4+ and CD8+ blood T cells expanded clonally at 0.1 to 3.0 mg/kg.

V dropped 6 bases and J dropped 5 bases, with 10 bases sitting between them. The CDR3 extends over 12 amino acids. The germline CDR1 and CDR2 sequences are MNHNS and SASEGT. Clones were read by immunoSEQ multiplex PCR, and TCRdb kept only the in-frame ones, dropping some. The sample has about 98,000 clones, approximately 86% seen once. This sequence joins TRBV6-1 and TRBJ1-1; no reliable D call. The source was CD4+ or CD8+ T cells sorted from blood, collected in a trial of the OX40 agonist ivuxolimab. The sequence was obtained from an adult with an advanced solid tumor such as melanoma, head and neck, liver or kidney cancer. The CDR3 DNA reads as TGTGCCAGCAGGGGCAGGAGGACTGAAGCTTTCTTT. Translated: CASRGRRTEAFF.